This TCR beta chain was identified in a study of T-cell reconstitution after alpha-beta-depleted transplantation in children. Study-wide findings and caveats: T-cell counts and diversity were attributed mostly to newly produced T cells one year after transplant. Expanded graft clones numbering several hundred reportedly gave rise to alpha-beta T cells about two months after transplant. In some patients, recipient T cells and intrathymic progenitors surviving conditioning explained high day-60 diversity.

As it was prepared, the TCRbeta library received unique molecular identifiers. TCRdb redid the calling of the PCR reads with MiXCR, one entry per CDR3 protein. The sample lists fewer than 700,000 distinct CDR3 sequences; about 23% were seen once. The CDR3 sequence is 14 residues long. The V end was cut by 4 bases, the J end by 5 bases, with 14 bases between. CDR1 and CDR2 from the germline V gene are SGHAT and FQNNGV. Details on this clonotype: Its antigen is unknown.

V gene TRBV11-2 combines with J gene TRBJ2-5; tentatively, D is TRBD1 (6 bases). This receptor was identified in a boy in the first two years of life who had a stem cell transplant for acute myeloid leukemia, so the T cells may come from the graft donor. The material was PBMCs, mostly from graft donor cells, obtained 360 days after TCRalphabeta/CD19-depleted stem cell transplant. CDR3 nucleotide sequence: TGTGCCAGCAGCTCGGCAGGGGATGGGGAGACCCAGTACTTC. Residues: CASSSAGDGETQYF.